Below, 16 T cell receptor beta chains from the same sample are listed, as sequenced in a study of blood T cells in healthy people across ages. For the second PCR, which ran for roughly 7 to 11 cycles, a sample-barcoded 5' primer and a J-beta primer mix were used. TCRdb re-analysed the 5' RACE reads in MiXCR, keeping a single row per CDR3 protein. This sample has about 640,000 distinct CDR3 sequences, with about 53% found just once. Material for sequencing was blood. The receptor set was obtained from a man aged 55 to 69 in good health.

The J gene is TRBJ2-5, the V gene TRBV27, with 7 bases matching TRBD1. The germline gives CDR1 MNHEY, CDR2 SMNVEV (reference sequence). V lost 6 bases, J lost 4 bases, and 11 bases stayed unmatched. The length of the CDR3 is 15 residues. The chain's CDR3 is CASSPQGVNGETQYF. CDR3 DNA sequence: TGTGCCAGCAGCCCTCAGGGGGTCAACGGAGAGACCCAGTACTTC.

This clonotype was recorded a few times. The V gene is TRBV7-2, the J gene TRBJ2-5, with D unresolved. Germline V CDR1 and CDR2: SGHTA, FQGNSA. This CDR3 is built from 14 residues. Trimming pared 0 bases from V and 2 bases from J, leaving 7 bases between. CDR3 in DNA: TGTGCCAGCAGCTTAGCGCTACTTCAAGAGACCCAGTACTTC. It yields the protein CASSLALLQETQYF. Full variable domain (missing parts from reference TRBV7-2 and TRBJ2-5): GAGVSQSPSNKVTEKGKDVELRCDPISGHTALYWYRQSLGQGLEFLIYFQGNSAPDKSGLPSDRFSAERTGGSVSTLTIQRTQQEDSAVYLCASSLALLQETQYFGPGTRLLVL.

The V call is TRBV4-2, the J call TRBJ2-6, with 7 nucleotides matching TRBD1. The junction had 3 bases not matched to a gene; V was cut back by 2 bases and J by 2 bases. There are 16 residues in the CDR3. CDR1 and CDR2 from the germline V gene are LGHNA and YNFKEQ. DNA for the CDR3: TGTGCCAGCAGCCAATTAACAGGGGCTGGGGCCAACGTCCTGACTTTC. Translated: CASSQLTGAGANVLTF.

V usage is TRBV7-2 and J usage is TRBJ1-6; 8 positions match TRBD1. Looked up from germline, CDR1 is SGHTA and CDR2 is FQGNSA. CDR3 length equals 16 residues. The V segment lost 2 bases and the J segment 1 base; nucleotides outside the gene matches: 1. This chain's CDR3 is CASSLRTGSYNSPLHF. The CDR3 nucleotides are TGTGCCAGCAGCTTAAGGACAGGGTCCTATAATTCACCCCTCCACTTT.

The chain recombines TRBV3-1 with TRBJ2-1, with D perhaps assigned TRBD1 or TRBD2 (5 bases each). V was trimmed by 1 base and J by 2 bases, leaving 9 bases between them. The CDR3 runs 15 residues. Germline loops: CDR1 LGHDT, CDR2 YNNKEL (reference sequence). CDR3 region: CASSQASGPYNEQFF. In nucleotides, the CDR3 is TGTGCCAGCAGCCAAGCGTCGGGACCCTACAATGAGCAGTTCTTC.

This chain joins TRBV7-9 and TRBJ2-5, with 14 bases matching TRBD2. Losses at the gene ends were 0 bases for V and 11 bases for J; bases not matched to a gene: 11. CDR1 and CDR2 from the germline V gene are SEHNR and FQNEAQ (reference sequence). CDR3 length: 17 residues. The CDR3 DNA follows: TGTGCCAGCAGCTTAGCGGAGACTAGCGGGGGGGCGAATGAGCAGTACTTC. As protein: CASSLAETSGGANEQYF.

This clonotype appeared once. This chain connects TRBV12-3 or TRBV12-4 to TRBJ2-3; the match to TRBD2 covers 8 bases. The CDR3 has 16 residues. Trimming removed 3 bases from V and 1 base from J; junction bases left unmatched: 6. Here the CDR3 reads CASSFPPGGGTDTQYF. Here the CDR3 DNA reads TGTGCCAGCAGTTTCCCCCCGGGGGGGGGCACAGATACGCAGTATTTT.

This rearrangement joins TRBV11-2 to TRBJ2-5; TRBD1 or TRBD2 may be the D gene (7 bases each). This CDR3 comprises 16 residues. The V gene lost 6 bases and the J gene lost 4 bases, with 21 bases spanning the gap. CDR1 SGHAT and CDR2 FQNNGV come from the germline V gene. The CDR3 DNA sequence: TGTGCCAGCAGTCCTCGGGGCCAGGGGGGGACAGAGACCCAGTACTTC. This translates into CASSPRGQGGTETQYF.

CDR3 residues: CASRDVGAVYGYTF. Here the CDR3 DNA reads TGTGCCAGCCGTGACGTGGGGGCAGTGTACGGCTACACCTTC. This sequence joins TRBV3-1 and TRBJ1-2, with D possibly being TRBD1 (6 bases). Germline CDR1 reads LGHDT; CDR2 reads YNNKEL (reference sequence). There are 14 residues in the CDR3. V lost 8 bases to trimming and J lost 8 bases, with 21 bases between them.

The chain carries TRBV7-2 and TRBJ2-1; 11 nucleotides align to TRBD1. Germline CDR1 reads SGHTA; CDR2 reads FQGNSA. The CDR3 spans 15 residues. Trimming at V came to 5 bases and at J to 4 bases, leaving 4 bases not matched to a gene. CDR3 in DNA: TGTGCCAGCAGCCCGGACAGGGGGCTTTACAATGAGCAGTTCTTC. It specifies CASSPDRGLYNEQFF.

The V call is TRBV6-5, the J call TRBJ2-3; D might be TRBD1 (6 bases). The CDR3 consists of 16 residues. The V gene lost 3 bases and the J gene lost 0 bases, with 13 bases spanning the gap. The V gene's germline CDR1 is MNHEY and CDR2 SVGAGI. The CDR3 region has the DNA TGTGCCAGCAGTTATTCCGGGACACTTAGCACAGATACGCAGTATTTT. Translated, it gives CASSYSGTLSTDTQYF.

The chain has TRBV9 and TRBJ2-2, with a possible D match to TRBD2 (6 bases). Deletions cut 0 bases from V and 3 bases from J, with 9 bases between. Germline CDR1 SGDLS, CDR2 YYNGEE. This CDR3 has 15 residues. The CDR3 region is CASSVGRVHTGELFF. The DNA for the CDR3 is TGTGCCAGCAGCGTAGGGAGGGTCCACACCGGGGAGCTGTTTTTT.

This clonotype was seen ten or more times. The gene calls are TRBV3-1 and TRBJ2-6; D is unresolved. Germline lookup yields CDR1 LGHDT and CDR2 YNNKEL (reference sequence). This CDR3 has 16 amino acids. Trimming stripped 1 base from V and 0 bases from J, with 7 bases between. CDR3 amino acids: CASSQGHSSGANVLTF. The CDR3 bases are TGTGCCAGCAGCCAAGGACACAGCTCTGGGGCCAACGTCCTGACTTTC.

The chain employs TRBV9 and TRBJ1-6; 7 positions agree with TRBD1. The V segment lost 2 bases and the J segment 8 bases; nucleotides outside the gene matches: 7. Germline V gives CDR1 SGDLS, CDR2 YYNGEE. The CDR3 is 15 amino acids. The CDR3 loop reads CASSVRQGSDSPLHF. CDR3 in DNA: TGTGCCAGCAGCGTTAGACAGGGTAGTGATTCACCCCTCCACTTT.

The gene calls are TRBV15 and TRBJ2-3; possible D gene TRBD1, 5 bases. The CDR3 is 14 residues long. V shed 0 bases and J shed 2 bases, with 6 bases lying between them. CDR1 is LNHNV, CDR2 YYDKDF, per germline (reference sequence). CDR3 loop: CATSREDTTDTQYF. CDR3 sequence (DNA): TGTGCCACCAGCAGAGAGGACACCACAGATACGCAGTATTTT.

This clonotype came up many times. The chain recombines TRBV7-9 with TRBJ2-2, with 15 nucleotides matching TRBD2. V shed 10 bases, J shed 1 base, and the junction held 13 bases outside the gene matches. This CDR3 has 19 residues. The germline V gene has CDR1 SEHNR and CDR2 FQNEAQ (reference sequence). CDR3 in DNA: TGTGCCACCTCAGCTTCAAGGACTAGCGGGGGGGTGAACACCGGGGAGCTGTTTTTT. Its translation is CATSASRTSGGVNTGELFF.